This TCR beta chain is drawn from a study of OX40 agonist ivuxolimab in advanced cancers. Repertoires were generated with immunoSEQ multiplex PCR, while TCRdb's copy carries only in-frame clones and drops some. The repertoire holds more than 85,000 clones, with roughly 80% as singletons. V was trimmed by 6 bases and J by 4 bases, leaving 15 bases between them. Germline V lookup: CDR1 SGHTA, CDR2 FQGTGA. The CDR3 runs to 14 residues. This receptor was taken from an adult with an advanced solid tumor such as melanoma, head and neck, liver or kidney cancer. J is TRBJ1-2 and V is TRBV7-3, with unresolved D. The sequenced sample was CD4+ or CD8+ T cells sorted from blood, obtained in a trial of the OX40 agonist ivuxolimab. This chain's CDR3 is CASSQTHRSYGYTF. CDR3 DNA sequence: TGTGCCAGCAGTCAGACCCACAGAAGCTATGGCTACACCTTC.